Listed here are 30 T cell receptor beta chains from one sample, sequenced in a study of blood T cell repertoires in COVID-19. Produced via immunoSEQ multiplex PCR; TCRdb's table is partial and in-frame only. The sample includes over 35,000 clones, 70% to 90% of them seen just once. Sequencing was performed on peripheral blood. These receptor sequences come from a human donor in a cohort sampled during active COVID-19.

The chain combines TRBV28 with TRBJ1-1; 10 nucleotides agree with TRBD1. J lost 8 bases, V lost 5 bases, and 5 bases had no gene match. Per germline, CDR1 MDHEN and CDR2 SYDVKM. The CDR3 is 13 amino acids. The CDR3 DNA reads as TGTGCCAGCAGTCCCTCGGACAGGGGGGAAGCTTTCTTT. It specifies CASSPSDRGEAFF.

The chain recombines TRBV7-8 with TRBJ2-7; TRBD2 matches at 7 bases. Per germline, CDR1 SGHVS and CDR2 FQNEAQ. V shed 0 bases and J 0 bases; nucleotides not matched to a gene: 5. The CDR3 loop spans 16 amino acids. The CDR3 sequence: CASSLARLAVSYEQYF. CDR3 in DNA: TGTGCCAGCAGCTTAGCGCGCCTAGCGGTCTCCTACGAGCAGTACTTC.

The chain joins TRBV18 to TRBJ2-5; the match to TRBD2 covers 10 bases. The germline V gene encodes CDR1 KGHSH and CDR2 LQKENI. V shed 3 bases and J 2 bases; nucleotides not matched to a gene: 3. There are 15 residues in the CDR3. The chain's CDR3 is CASSPPSGRQETQYF. The CDR3 coding sequence is TGTGCCAGCTCACCTCCTAGCGGGAGACAAGAGACCCAGTACTTC.

This chain connects TRBV19 to TRBJ2-1; weak D call: TRBD2 (6 bases). The CDR3 runs 16 residues. Germline V gives CDR1 LNHDA, CDR2 SQIVND (reference sequence). V was pared by 0 bases and J by 2 bases, with 11 bases between. The CDR3 protein is CASSIDPGVTYNEQFF. Written as DNA, the CDR3 is TGTGCCAGTAGTATAGATCCGGGAGTTACCTACAATGAGCAGTTCTTC.

The chain combines TRBV11-2 with TRBJ2-4; D remains ambiguous. CDR1 is SGHAT, CDR2 FQNNGV, per germline. CDR3 length: 13 residues. Trimming stripped 0 bases from V and 5 bases from J, with 5 bases between. The CDR3 sequence: CASSLDRENIQYF. CDR3 nucleotides: TGTGCCAGCAGCTTAGACCGGGAAAACATTCAGTACTTC.

The CDR3 nucleotides read TGTGCCAGCAGCTTAGGCGGGCCAGATACGCAGTATTTT. Protein: CASSLGGPDTQYF. V and J are TRBV7-9 and TRBJ2-3, with a tentative D call TRBD2 (5 bases). Germline V gene lookup returns CDR1 SEHNR and CDR2 FQNEAQ (reference sequence). Deletions cut 1 base from V and 4 bases from J, with 6 bases between. The CDR3 extends over 13 amino acids.

V and J are TRBV30 and TRBJ1-2; D uncertain. From germline, CDR1 is GTSNPN and CDR2 SVGIG (reference sequence). V dropped 2 bases and J dropped 4 bases, with 14 bases sitting between them. This CDR3 comprises 14 residues. The CDR3 loop is CAWSPKGRTYGYTF. For the CDR3, the DNA is TGTGCCTGGAGTCCCAAAGGGAGGACCTATGGCTACACCTTC.

V usage is TRBV7-8 and J usage is TRBJ2-7, with 7 bases identical to TRBD2. V was clipped by 3 bases and J by 0 bases; unmatched bases: 8. The germline CDR1 and CDR2 sequences are SGHVS and FQNEAQ. The CDR3 covers 16 residues. This chain's CDR3 is CASSLGTGGGSYEQYF. The CDR3 DNA reads TGTGCCAGCAGCTTGGGGACGGGGGGTGGCTCCTACGAGCAGTACTTC.

The rearrangement links TRBV20-1 to TRBJ2-5, with 10 bases that match TRBD1. There are 15 residues in the CDR3. Germline V gives CDR1 DFQATT, CDR2 SNEGSKA (reference sequence). The V segment lost 4 bases and the J segment 4 bases; nucleotides outside the gene matches: 9. The CDR3 loop reads CSANDLDRGVETQYF. The CDR3 DNA reads as TGCAGTGCTAATGATTTGGACAGGGGGGTAGAGACCCAGTACTTC.

The V call is TRBV7-3, the J call TRBJ2-2; D remains ambiguous. This CDR3 has 16 residues. CDR1 and CDR2 (germline): SGHTA, FQGTGA. Between the trimmed V and J ends, which lost 5 bases and 3 bases, there was a span of 16 bases. The CDR3 coding sequence is TGTGCCAGCAGCCCTATAACCACCTCGGACACCGGGGAGCTGTTTTTT. Translating gives CASSPITTSDTGELFF.

V and J are TRBV2 and TRBJ2-1; possible D gene TRBD2, 5 bases. Per germline, CDR1 SNHLY and CDR2 FYNNEI. The CDR3 has 13 residues. V lost 4 bases and J lost 5, with 9 bases in between. The CDR3 here is CASSGVGDNEQFF. For the CDR3, the DNA is TGTGCCAGCAGTGGGGTGGGAGACAATGAGCAGTTCTTC.

The CDR3: CASSSRDILQETQYF. The CDR3 nucleotides read TGTGCCAGCAGCTCCCGGGACATCCTCCAAGAGACCCAGTACTTC. V and J are TRBV13 and TRBJ2-5; maybe TRBD1 (6 bases). The germline gives CDR1 PRHDT, CDR2 FYEKMQ (reference sequence). V lost 4 bases to trimming and J lost 1 base, with 13 bases between them. The CDR3 runs 15 residues.

This chain uses TRBV20-1 with TRBJ1-1; D might be TRBD1 (6 bases). The CDR3 runs 16 residues. V was pared by 3 bases and J by 0 bases, with 17 bases between. The germline V gene has CDR1 DFQATT and CDR2 SNEGSKA (reference sequence). CDR3 in DNA: TGCAGTGCTAGTGCCCAGGGGAAGGTTTTGAACACTGAAGCTTTCTTT. This codes for CSASAQGKVLNTEAFF.

V gene TRBV6-5 combines with J gene TRBJ2-7, with 9 bases fitting TRBD2. Unmatched junction bases numbered 7, after V lost 6 bases and J lost 4 bases. The germline gives CDR1 MNHEY, CDR2 SVGAGI. The CDR3 runs 14 residues. The CDR3 DNA follows: TGTGCCAGCAGCCAGGGCGGGGGGGGATACGAGCAGTACTTC. As protein: CASSQGGGGYEQYF.

This chain uses TRBV9 with TRBJ2-3; perhaps TRBD1 as D (6 bases). Trimming took 4 bases from V and 2 from J, leaving 17 bases between them. Germline values: CDR1 SGDLS, CDR2 YYNGEE. The CDR3 is 16 amino acids. CDR3 DNA: TGTGCCAGCAGCCCCCGGTCCGGACAGAACACAGATACGCAGTATTTT. Protein: CASSPRSGQNTDTQYF.

The gene calls are TRBV19 and TRBJ1-2, with 9 bases identical to TRBD1. J lost 8 bases, V lost 6 bases, and 16 bases had no gene match. CDR1 and CDR2 (germline): LNHDA, SQIVND (reference sequence). This CDR3 has 16 residues. The CDR3 DNA is TGTGCCAGTAGCATAACACAGGGGGCGCTGGGGGCAGGCTACACCTTC. Translating it yields CASSITQGALGAGYTF.

V gene TRBV7-2 combines with J gene TRBJ1-2; D is possibly TRBD1 (5 bases). Germline V gene data show CDR1 as SGHTA and CDR2 as FQGNSA. Between the trimmed V and J ends, which lost 5 bases and 2 bases, there was a span of 9 bases. This CDR3 is 13 amino acids long. CDR3 nucleotides: TGTGCCAGCAGCATAGACAGAAACTATGGCTACACCTTC. This codes for CASSIDRNYGYTF.

V and J are TRBV18 and TRBJ1-4, with a tentative D call TRBD1 (6 bases). Germline V lookup: CDR1 KGHSH, CDR2 LQKENI. Between the trimmed V and J ends, which lost 3 bases and 7 bases, there was a span of 15 bases. This CDR3 is 15 amino acids long. The CDR3 DNA follows: TGTGCCAGCTCACCGAATCAGGGGTCTTTTGAAAAACTGTTTTTT. It encodes CASSPNQGSFEKLFF.

This clone was counted a few times. The V call is TRBV5-4, the J call TRBJ1-2; tentatively, D is TRBD1 (6 bases). Germline CDR1 reads SGHNT; CDR2 reads YYREEE (reference sequence). The CDR3 is 15 residues long. Between the trimmed V and J ends, which lost 1 base and 4 bases, there was a span of 14 bases. CDR3 protein: CASSLSGGIGYGYTF. For the CDR3, the DNA is TGTGCCAGCAGCTTGTCGGGGGGCATTGGCTATGGCTACACCTTC.

The rearrangement uses TRBV7-2 and TRBJ1-5, with TRBD1 identical over 7 bases. Germline assignment: CDR1 SGHTA and CDR2 FQGNSA. The V and J ends lost 5 bases and 6 bases, in that order; junction bases with no gene match: 13. This CDR3 has 16 residues. This CDR3 reads CASSIQVQGDGQPQHF. The CDR3 DNA reads TGTGCCAGCAGCATACAAGTTCAGGGGGACGGTCAGCCCCAGCATTTT.

As regards this clone: Other DNA sequences in this sample translate to the same CDR3. This chain links TRBV4-1 with TRBJ2-3; D not certain. The V gene lost 3 bases and the J gene lost 0 bases, with 10 bases spanning the gap. This CDR3 has 15 amino acids. From germline, CDR1 is MGHRA and CDR2 YSYEKL. The CDR3 spells CASSHSGQSTDTQYF. DNA for the CDR3: TGCGCCAGCAGCCACTCAGGCCAGAGCACAGATACGCAGTATTTT.

This clone was counted between two and nine times. This sample also contains other DNA sequences that code for the same CDR3. The V call is TRBV2, the J call TRBJ2-7, with no clear D. The germline V and J ends were trimmed by 2 bases and 4 bases, with 6 bases remaining between them. The germline V gene has CDR1 SNHLY and CDR2 FYNNEI. This CDR3 region has 12 residues. The CDR3 here is CASSELAYEQYF. The CDR3 DNA reads TGTGCCAGCAGTGAATTAGCTTACGAGCAGTACTTC.

The chain is built from TRBV7-6 and TRBJ1-6; D perhaps matches TRBD1 (6 bases). Trimming removed 1 base from V and 13 bases from J, with 17 bases in between. CDR1 SGHVS and CDR2 FNYEAQ come from the germline V gene. The CDR3 consists of 15 residues. The CDR3 region is CASSLDRQAGSPLHF. CDR3 coding DNA: TGTGCCAGCAGCTTAGATCGACAGGCCGGTTCCCCCCTCCACTTT.

V gene TRBV11-2 combines with J gene TRBJ2-1; 9 positions agree with TRBD2. CDR1 and CDR2 from the germline V gene are SGHAT and FQNNGV. The ends lost 2 bases at V and 5 bases at J; junction bases unmatched: 10. This CDR3 comprises 17 residues. As DNA, the CDR3 is TGTGCCAGCAGCTTATCGGCTAGCGGGGTGCGCGACAATGAGCAGTTCTTC. Amino acid sequence: CASSLSASGVRDNEQFF.

V usage is TRBV2 and J usage is TRBJ2-7; TRBD1 agrees at 8 bases. The CDR3 spans 14 residues. The germline CDR1 and CDR2 sequences are SNHLY and FYNNEI. V lost 2 bases to trimming and J lost 12 bases; unmatched junction nucleotides: 12. The CDR3: CASSESGQGPPGYF. The CDR3 nucleotides are TGTGCCAGCAGTGAAAGCGGACAGGGCCCACCTGGGTACTTC.

DNA for the CDR3: TGTGCCAGTAGTATATCAGGATCCGGAAACACCATATATTTT. Translating it yields CASSISGSGNTIYF. The chain combines TRBV19 with TRBJ1-3; D ambiguous. Germline CDR1 reads LNHDA; CDR2 reads SQIVND (reference sequence). The CDR3 extends over 14 amino acids. V lost 2 bases and J 4 bases, leaving 9 bases between the germline ends.

The genes are TRBV5-1 and TRBJ2-1, with 10 bases fitting TRBD2. Germline CDR1 SGHRS, CDR2 YFSETQ. With 3 bases clipped from V and 7 bases from J, the junction kept 7 bases outside the gene matches. The CDR3 totals 15 residues. CDR3 sequence reads: CASSSRLAGVNEQFF. CDR3 sequence (DNA): TGCGCCAGCAGCTCCCGCCTAGCGGGGGTTAATGAGCAGTTCTTC.

This clone has a single count. This sequence joins TRBV3-1 (or the pseudogene TRBV3-2) and TRBJ1-2; 7 bases line up with TRBD1. Germline V CDR1 and CDR2: LGHDT, YNNKEL (reference sequence). The V gene end was trimmed by 1 base and the J gene end by 3 bases; junction bases not matched to a gene: 5. The CDR3 is 15 amino acids. The CDR3 sequence: CASSQVLTGHYGYTF. As DNA, the CDR3 is TGTGCCAGCAGCCAAGTCCTGACAGGGCACTATGGCTACACCTTC.

In this sample, this clone turned up a few times. This chain links TRBV6-5 with TRBJ2-7; unclear D gene. The CDR3 has 14 amino acids. Germline-derived CDR1 and CDR2 are MNHEY and SVGAGI. Trimming stripped 4 bases from V and 3 bases from J, with 13 bases between. The CDR3 region has the DNA TGTGCCAGCAGTTCCCCCGTGACAAACTACGAGCAGTACTTC. Translating it yields CASSSPVTNYEQYF.

This chain connects TRBV11-3 to TRBJ2-5; 7 nucleotides align to TRBD1. CDR3 length equals 13 residues. V shed 1 base and J 7 bases; nucleotides not matched to a gene: 3. From germline, CDR1 is SGHNT and CDR2 YENEEA. The CDR3 reads CASSLVAGGTQYF. Written as DNA, the CDR3 is TGTGCCAGCAGCTTAGTGGCAGGGGGGACCCAGTACTTC.